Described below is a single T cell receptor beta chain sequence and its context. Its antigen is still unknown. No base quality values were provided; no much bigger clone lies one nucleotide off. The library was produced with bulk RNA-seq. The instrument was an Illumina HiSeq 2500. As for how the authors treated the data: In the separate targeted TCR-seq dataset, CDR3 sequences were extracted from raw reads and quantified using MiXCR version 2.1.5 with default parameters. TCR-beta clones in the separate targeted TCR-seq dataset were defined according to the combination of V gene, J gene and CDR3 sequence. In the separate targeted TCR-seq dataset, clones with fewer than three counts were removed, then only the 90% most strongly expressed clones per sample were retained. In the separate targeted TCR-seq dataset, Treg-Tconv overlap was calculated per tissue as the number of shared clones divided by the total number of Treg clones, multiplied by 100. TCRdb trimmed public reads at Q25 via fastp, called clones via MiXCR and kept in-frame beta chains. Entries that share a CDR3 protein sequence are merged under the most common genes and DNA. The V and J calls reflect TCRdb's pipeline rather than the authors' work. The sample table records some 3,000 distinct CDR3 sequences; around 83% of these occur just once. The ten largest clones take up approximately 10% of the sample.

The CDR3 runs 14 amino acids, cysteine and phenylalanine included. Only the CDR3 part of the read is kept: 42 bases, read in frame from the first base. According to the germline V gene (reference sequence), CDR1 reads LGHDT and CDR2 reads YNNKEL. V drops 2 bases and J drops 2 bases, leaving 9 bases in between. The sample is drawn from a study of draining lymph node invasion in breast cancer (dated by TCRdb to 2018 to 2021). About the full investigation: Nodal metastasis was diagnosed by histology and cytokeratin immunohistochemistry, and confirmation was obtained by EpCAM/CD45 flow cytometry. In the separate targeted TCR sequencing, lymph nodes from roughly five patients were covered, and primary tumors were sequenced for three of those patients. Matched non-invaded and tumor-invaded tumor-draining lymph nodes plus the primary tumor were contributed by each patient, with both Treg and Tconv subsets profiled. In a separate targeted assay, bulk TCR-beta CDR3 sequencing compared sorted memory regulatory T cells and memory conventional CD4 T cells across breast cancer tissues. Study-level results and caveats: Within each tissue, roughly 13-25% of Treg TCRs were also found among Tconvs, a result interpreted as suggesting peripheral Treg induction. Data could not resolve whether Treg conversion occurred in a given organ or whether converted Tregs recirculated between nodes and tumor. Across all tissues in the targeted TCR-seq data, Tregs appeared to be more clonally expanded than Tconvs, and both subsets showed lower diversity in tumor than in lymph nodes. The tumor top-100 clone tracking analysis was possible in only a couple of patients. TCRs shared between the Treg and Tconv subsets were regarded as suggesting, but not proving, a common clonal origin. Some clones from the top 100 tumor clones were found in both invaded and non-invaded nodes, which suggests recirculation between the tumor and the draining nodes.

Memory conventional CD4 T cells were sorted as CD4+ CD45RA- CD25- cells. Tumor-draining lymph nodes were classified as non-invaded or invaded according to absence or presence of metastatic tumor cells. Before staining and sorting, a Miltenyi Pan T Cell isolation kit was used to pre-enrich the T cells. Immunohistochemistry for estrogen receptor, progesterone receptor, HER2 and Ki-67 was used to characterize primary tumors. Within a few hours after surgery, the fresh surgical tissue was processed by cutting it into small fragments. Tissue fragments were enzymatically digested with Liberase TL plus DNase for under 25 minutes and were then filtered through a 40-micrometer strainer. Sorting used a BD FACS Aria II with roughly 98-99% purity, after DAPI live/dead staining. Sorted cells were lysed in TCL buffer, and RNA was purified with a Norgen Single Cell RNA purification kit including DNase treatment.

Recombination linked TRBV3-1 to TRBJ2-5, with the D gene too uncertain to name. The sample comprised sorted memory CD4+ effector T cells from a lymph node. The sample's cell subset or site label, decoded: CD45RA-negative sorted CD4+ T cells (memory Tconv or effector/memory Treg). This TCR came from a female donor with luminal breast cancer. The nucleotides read TGTGCCAGCAGCCAATCAGAGACTCAAGAGACCCAGTACTTC. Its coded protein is CASSQSETQETQYF.